These T cell receptor beta chains were read from a single sample in a study of cytomegalovirus exposure and HLA in healthy donors. The table came from immunoSEQ multiplex PCR; TCRdb's copy has only in-frame clones and leaves some out. The data show tens of thousands of clones, with about 89% seen just once and over 8.5% held by the top ten. Sequencing was carried out using PBMCs. The receptors were gathered from a man aged 25 to 40 in good health and CMV-seropositive. CDR3s include the opening cysteine and the closing phenylalanine or tryptophan. D genes are given only for firm matches. The listing skips clone size in some rows; elsewhere it reads once, few, many or a size class.

.	TRBJ1-3	.	TRBV4-1	TGCGCCAGCAGCCAAGAAGGAGGCCAGGAATTT	CASSQEGGQEF
.	TRBJ1-1	.	TRBV9	TGTGCCAGCAGCGTAGGAGGGCAGGCGAACACTGAAGCTTTCTTT	CASSVGGQANTEAFF
.	TRBJ2-7	TRBD2	TRBV5-1	TGCGCCAGCAGCTCTGGACTAGGCCCCTACGAGCAGTACTTC	CASSSGLGPYEQYF
.	TRBJ2-7	TRBD1	TRBV5-1	TGCGCCAGCAGCTGGACCGGACAGGAAAACTACGAGCAGTACTTC	CASSWTGQENYEQYF
.	TRBJ2-1	TRBD2	TRBV5-1	TGCGCCAGCAACCTCCTAGCGGGAGGGCCAGTTGAGCAGTTCTTC	CASNLLAGGPVEQFF
once	TRBJ2-5	TRBD1	TRBV7-9	TGTGCCAGCATTTCATCCGGGACAGGATTCCAAGAGACCCAGTACTTC	CASISSGTGFQETQYF
few	TRBJ2-5	TRBD2	TRBV5-1	TGCGCCAGCAGCTTGAGCCTAGCGGGCACCACTCAAGAGACCCAGTACTTC	CASSLSLAGTTQETQYF
.	TRBJ1-2	.	TRBV6-6	TGTGCCAGCACCCCCGAGAGAGCCTACTATGGCTACACCTTC	CASTPERAYYGYTF
.	TRBJ1-1	.	TRBV19	TGTGCCAGTAGTCGGACGGGACAACCATTCATGAACACTGAAGCTTTCTTT	CASSRTGQPFMNTEAFF
.	TRBJ2-2	.	TRBV7-9	TGTGCCAGCGCTGTTACAGGAGCGAACACCGGGGAGCTGTTTTTT	CASAVTGANTGELFF
.	TRBJ2-7	TRBD2	TRBV9	TGTGCCAGCAGCCCCAAGACTAGCGGGAGTCACAACGAGCAGTACTTC	CASSPKTSGSHNEQYF
.	TRBJ2-2	TRBD1	TRBV18	TGTGCCAGCTCCCCTGGGACAGGGGGCACCGGGGAGCTGTTTTTT	CASSPGTGGTGELFF
.	TRBJ2-7	.	TRBV29-1	TGCAGCGTTGAACCTCAGACGGGGAGCGAGCAGTACTTC	CSVEPQTGSEQYF
.	TRBJ1-5	TRBD1	TRBV2	TGTGCCAGCAGTCAACAGGGGGCCGCGAATCAGCCCCAGCATTTT	CASSQQGAANQPQHF
.	TRBJ2-1	TRBD2	TRBV11-2	TGTGCCAGCAGCTTAGAGCTAGCGGCAGACAATGAGCAGTTCTTC	CASSLELAADNEQFF
once	TRBJ2-5	.	TRBV21-1	TGTGCCAGCAGCCTTCCACCAGAAAAAGAGACCCAGTACTTC	CASSLPPEKETQYF
few	TRBJ2-7	TRBD2	TRBV7-8	TGTGCCAGCAGCATGAGGGACTATCGAACCTACGAGCAGTACTTC	CASSMRDYRTYEQYF
.	TRBJ2-7	TRBD1	TRBV5-1	TGCGCCAGCAGCTTGGCTCGGACAGGATACTACGAGCAGTACTTC	CASSLARTGYYEQYF
once	TRBJ2-5	TRBD2	TRBV19	TGTGCCAGTAGTATAGATCATGGCACTAGCGGGAGGAAGACCCAGTACTTC	CASSIDHGTSGRKTQYF
.	TRBJ2-3	TRBD2	TRBV7-3	TGTGCCAGCAGCTTGAGACTAGCGGGAGGAATAGATACGCAGTATTTT	CASSLRLAGGIDTQYF
few	TRBJ1-2	TRBD1	TRBV28	TGTGCCAGCAGCTTGGGACAGAACTATGGCTACACCTTC	CASSLGQNYGYTF
.	TRBJ2-7	TRBD2	TRBV2	TGTGCCAGCAGGCCTACTAGCGGGGCGGCCTACGAGCAGTACTTC	CASRPTSGAAYEQYF
.	TRBJ2-7	.	TRBV27	TGTGCCAGCAGTATGACAGCCTCCTACGAGCAGTACTTC	CASSMTASYEQYF
.	TRBJ2-7	.	TRBV11-2	TGTGCCAGCAGCTTATCCGGGTATGGGCAGTACTTC	CASSLSGYGQYF
.	TRBJ1-3	.	TRBV21-1	TGTGCCAGCAGCAATGGGGGGGATGAGGGGGGCCCAGGAAACACCATATATTTT	CASSNGGDEGGPGNTIYF
.	TRBJ2-1	TRBD1	TRBV20-1	TGCAGTGCCCGGGACAGGGACAGGCAGTTCTTC	CSARDRDRQFF
.	TRBJ2-1	TRBD2	TRBV4-1	TGCGCCGGCAGCCAAGAGGCACTAGCGGGAGTGTTGAATGAGCAGTTCTTC	CAGSQEALAGVLNEQFF
.	TRBJ2-3	TRBD2	TRBV28	TGTGCCAGCAGTTTACTAGCGGGAGGGAGCACAGATACGCAGTATTTT	CASSLLAGGSTDTQYF